The clone carrying this TCR beta chain was seen at least ten times. RNA transcripts yielded amplified TCR beta CDR3 regions. First-round RT-PCR with HTBI primers amplified the TCR CDR3 region. Each CDR3 protein is one row after TCRdb ran MiXCR on the multiplex PCR reads. Of 600,000 or so distinct CDR3 sequences listed, more than 14% are singletons. This sample was taken from a study of T cells in Graves' hyperthyroidism and ophthalmopathy. Germline loops: CDR1 MNHEY, CDR2 SMNVEV (reference sequence). Trimming removed 2 bases from V and 7 bases from J; junction bases left unmatched: 10. The CDR3 runs to 15 residues.

V gene TRBV27 combines with J gene TRBJ2-7; the match to TRBD2 covers 8 bases. The TCR sequence derives from a woman aged 50 to 60 with Graves' ophthalmopathy. Sequenced material: blood. The CDR3 nucleotides are TGTGCCAGCAGTTTAACTGGAGCGGGAGTGAGAGAGCAGTACTTC. Translating it yields CASSLTGAGVREQYF.